This T cell receptor (beta chain) was captured by sequencing in a study of T cell responses to AZD1222 COVID-19 vaccine. General study findings and limits: Possibly, clonal diversity was underestimated; donors were largely white British and included more females.

Generated by immunoSEQ multiplex PCR, the TCRdb table keeps only in-frame clones and is missing some. Altogether 120,000 or so clones are present, 85% to 90% being singletons, with the ten largest covering 4.4%. V dropped 2 bases and J dropped 2; count of bases not matched to a gene: 7. CDR1 is SGHRS and CDR2 is YFSETQ in the germline V gene. The CDR3 totals 17 residues. Concerning this clone: Its antigen is unknown.

J is TRBJ1-4 and V is TRBV5-1, with 9 nucleotides matching TRBD1. This TCR derives from an adult in good health. Sequenced here: peripheral blood, sampled on day 0 of AZD1222 vaccination. The CDR3, as DNA: TGCGCCAGCAGCTTTTCCGGGACAGGGAGGACTAATGAAAAACTGTTTTTT. Protein: CASSFSGTGRTNEKLFF.